This T cell receptor (beta chain) came from a study of OX40 agonist ivuxolimab in advanced cancers. About the study: Cohort: more than 75% men, mean age about 60, aged about 23 to 80. Findings and caveats of the study: The 0.1-3.0 mg/kg partial responders had among the lowest clonal expansion. The authors also found low normalized T-cell clonal expansion in some nonresponders.

Note on this clone: What it binds is not known.

Germline loops: CDR1 KGHSH, CDR2 LQKENI. V lost 3 bases and J 7 bases, leaving 15 bases between the germline ends. The CDR3 is made up of 14 amino acids. Patients were ruled out by autoimmune disease history or systemic immunosuppression. Libraries were prepared by immunoSEQ multiplex PCR; TCRdb keeps only in-frame clonotypes and omits some of them. The sample includes some 90,000 clones, more than 75% seen only once; the top ten take about 4%. Material: CD4+ or CD8+ T cells sorted from blood, obtained in a trial of the OX40 agonist ivuxolimab. This chain connects TRBV18 to TRBJ1-1; D unclear. The source is an adult with an advanced solid tumor such as melanoma, head and neck, liver or kidney cancer. DNA of the CDR3: TGTGCCAGCTCACCGACCCACAATAATATTGAAGCTTTCTTT. It encodes CASSPTHNNIEAFF.